The T cell receptor beta chain under discussion was sequenced for a study of OX40 agonist ivuxolimab in advanced cancers. General study results and limits: Both blood CD4+ and CD8+ T cells showed clonal growth by week 6 at 0.1 to 3.0 mg/kg. It was also the case that some nonresponders had low normalized T-cell clonal expansion.

The junction had 3 bases not matched to a gene; V was cut back by 0 bases and J by 4 bases. This CDR3 region has 14 residues. Germline lookup yields CDR1 SGHRS and CDR2 YFSETQ. As regards this clone: Its antigen is as yet unknown.

Sequenced by immunoSEQ multiplex PCR; TCRdb stores in-frame clones only, minus some. The sample holds about 62,000 clones; around 74% are singletons and the top ten take approximately 10%. The clonotype was recovered from an adult with an advanced solid tumor such as melanoma, head and neck, liver or kidney cancer. Sequencing was performed on CD4+ or CD8+ T cells sorted from blood, taken in a trial of the OX40 agonist ivuxolimab. The chain uses TRBV5-1 and TRBJ2-7, with 8 nucleotides matching TRBD1. The CDR3 bases are TGCGCCAGCAGCTTGGGACAGGGGATGTACGAGCAGTACTTC. This codes for CASSLGQGMYEQYF.